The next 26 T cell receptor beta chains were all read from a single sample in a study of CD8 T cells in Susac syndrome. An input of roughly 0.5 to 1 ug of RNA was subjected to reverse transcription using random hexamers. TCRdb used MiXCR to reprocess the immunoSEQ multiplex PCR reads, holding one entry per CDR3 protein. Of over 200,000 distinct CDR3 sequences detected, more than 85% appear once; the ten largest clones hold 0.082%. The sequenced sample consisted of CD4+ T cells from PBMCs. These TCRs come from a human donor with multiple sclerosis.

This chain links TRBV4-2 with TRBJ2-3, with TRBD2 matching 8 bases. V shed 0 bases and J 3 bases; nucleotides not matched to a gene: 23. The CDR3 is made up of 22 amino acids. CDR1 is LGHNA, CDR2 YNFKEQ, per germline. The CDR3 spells CASSQDRVLFETRGLGTDTQYF. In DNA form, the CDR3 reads TGTGCCAGCAGCCAAGATCGCGTGTTGTTCGAGACCCGGGGACTAGGTACAGATACGCAGTATTTT.

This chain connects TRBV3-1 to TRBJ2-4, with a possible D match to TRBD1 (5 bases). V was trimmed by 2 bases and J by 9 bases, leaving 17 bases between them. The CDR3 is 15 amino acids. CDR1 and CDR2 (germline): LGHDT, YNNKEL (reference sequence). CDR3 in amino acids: CASSQRTARGAIQYF. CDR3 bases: TGTGCCAGCAGCCAAAGAACGGCAAGGGGCGCCATTCAGTACTTC.

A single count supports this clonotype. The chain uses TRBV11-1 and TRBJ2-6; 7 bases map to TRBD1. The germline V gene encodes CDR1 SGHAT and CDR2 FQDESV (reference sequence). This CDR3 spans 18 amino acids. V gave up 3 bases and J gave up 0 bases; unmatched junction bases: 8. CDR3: CASSFPRDRDSGANVLTF. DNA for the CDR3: TGTGCCAGCAGCTTCCCCCGGGACAGAGACTCTGGGGCCAACGTCCTGACTTTC.

The CDR3 DNA sequence: TGCAGTGCGATAGGACGGGCGGTGCAGCCCCAGCATTTT. Its protein product is CSAIGRAVQPQHF. This chain joins TRBV20-1 and TRBJ1-5, with no clear D. V shed 6 bases and J shed 7 bases, with 16 bases lying between them. The CDR3 contains 13 residues. Germline V gene data show CDR1 as DFQATT and CDR2 as SNEGSKA (reference sequence).

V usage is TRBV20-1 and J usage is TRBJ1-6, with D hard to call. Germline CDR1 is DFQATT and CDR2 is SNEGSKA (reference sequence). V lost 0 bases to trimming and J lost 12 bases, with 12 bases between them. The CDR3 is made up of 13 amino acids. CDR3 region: CSARDLDRKPLHF. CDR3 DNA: TGCAGTGCTAGAGATTTGGACCGAAAACCCCTCCACTTT.

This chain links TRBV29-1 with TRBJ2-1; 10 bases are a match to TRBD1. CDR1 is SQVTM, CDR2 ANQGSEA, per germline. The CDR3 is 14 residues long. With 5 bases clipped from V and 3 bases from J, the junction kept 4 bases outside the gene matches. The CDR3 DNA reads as TGCAGCGTTACCGGGACAGGGGTCTACAATGAGCAGTTCTTC. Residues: CSVTGTGVYNEQFF.

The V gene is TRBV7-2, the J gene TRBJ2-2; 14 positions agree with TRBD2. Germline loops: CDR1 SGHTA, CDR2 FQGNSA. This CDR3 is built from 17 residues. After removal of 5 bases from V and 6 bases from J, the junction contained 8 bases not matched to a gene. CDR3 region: CASSLFTTSGRAGELFF. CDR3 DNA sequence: TGTGCCAGCAGCCTATTTACGACTAGCGGGAGGGCCGGGGAGCTGTTTTTT.

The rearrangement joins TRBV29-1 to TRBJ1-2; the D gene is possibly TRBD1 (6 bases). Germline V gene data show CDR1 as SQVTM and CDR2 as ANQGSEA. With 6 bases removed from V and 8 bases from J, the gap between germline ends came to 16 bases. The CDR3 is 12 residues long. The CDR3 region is CSVPGGTRGYTF. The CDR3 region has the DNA TGCAGCGTGCCGGGGGGCACTAGGGGCTACACCTTC.

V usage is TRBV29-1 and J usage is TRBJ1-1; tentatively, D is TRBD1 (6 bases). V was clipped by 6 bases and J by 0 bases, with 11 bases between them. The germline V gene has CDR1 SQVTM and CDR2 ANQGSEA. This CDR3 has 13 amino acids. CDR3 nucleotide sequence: TGCAGCGTCGCACAGGGTTTGAACACTGAAGCTTTCTTT. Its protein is CSVAQGLNTEAFF.

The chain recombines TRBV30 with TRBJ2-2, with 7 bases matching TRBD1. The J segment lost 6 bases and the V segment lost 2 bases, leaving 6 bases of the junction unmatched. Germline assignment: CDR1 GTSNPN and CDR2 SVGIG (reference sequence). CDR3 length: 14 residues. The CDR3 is CAWSPDRVAGELFF. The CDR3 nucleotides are TGTGCCTGGAGTCCAGACAGGGTAGCCGGGGAGCTGTTTTTT.

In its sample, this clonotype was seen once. The CDR3 sequence is CASAGINTGELFF. CDR3 bases: TGTGCTAGTGCGGGCATAAACACCGGGGAGCTGTTTTTT. V and J are TRBV12-5 and TRBJ2-2, with D uncertain. Trimming took off 7 bases at V and 2 bases at J, with 8 bases between the two ends. CDR1 is LGHNT, CDR2 FRNRAP, per germline. This CDR3 is 13 amino acids long. The full variable domain, in which reference TRBV12-5 and TRBJ2-2 provide the parts outside the CDR3, is DARVTQTPRHKVTEMGQEVTMRCQPILGHNTVFWYRQTMMQGLELLAYFRNRAPLDDSGMPKDRFSAEMPDATLATLKIQPSEPRDSAVYFCASAGINTGELFFGEGSRLTVL.

CDR3: CSAWGEWDTEAFF. The CDR3 DNA follows: TGCAGTGCCTGGGGTGAATGGGACACTGAAGCTTTCTTT. V usage is TRBV20-1 and J usage is TRBJ1-1; no reliable D call. This CDR3 region has 13 residues. The V and J ends lost 6 bases and 3 bases respectively, with 14 bases between them. The V gene's germline CDR1 is DFQATT and CDR2 SNEGSKA (reference sequence).

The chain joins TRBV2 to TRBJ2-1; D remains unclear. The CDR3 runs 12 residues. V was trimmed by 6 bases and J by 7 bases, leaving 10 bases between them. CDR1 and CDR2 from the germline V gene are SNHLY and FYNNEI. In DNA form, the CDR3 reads TGTGCCAGCAGCGTATATAGGAATGAGCAGTTCTTC. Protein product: CASSVYRNEQFF.

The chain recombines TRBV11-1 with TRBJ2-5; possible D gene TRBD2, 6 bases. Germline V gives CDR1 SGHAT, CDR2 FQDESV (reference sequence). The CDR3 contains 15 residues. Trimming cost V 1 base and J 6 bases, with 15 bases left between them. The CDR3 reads CASSLVFTSLKTQYF. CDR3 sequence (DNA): TGTGCCAGCAGCTTAGTTTTTACTAGCTTGAAGACCCAGTACTTC.

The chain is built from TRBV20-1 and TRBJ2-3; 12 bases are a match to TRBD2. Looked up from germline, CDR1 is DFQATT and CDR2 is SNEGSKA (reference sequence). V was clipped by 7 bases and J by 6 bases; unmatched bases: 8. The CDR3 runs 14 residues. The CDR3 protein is CSGTSGTLGDTQYF. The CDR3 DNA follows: TGCAGTGGGACTAGCGGGACTCTCGGGGATACGCAGTATTTT.

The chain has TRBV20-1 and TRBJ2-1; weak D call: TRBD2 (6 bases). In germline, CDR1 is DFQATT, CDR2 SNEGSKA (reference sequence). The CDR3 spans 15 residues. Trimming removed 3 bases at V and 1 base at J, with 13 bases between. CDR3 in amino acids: CSARDGTVSYNEQFF. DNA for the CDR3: TGCAGTGCTAGGGACGGGACTGTGTCCTACAATGAGCAGTTCTTC.

The CDR3 bases are TGCGCCAGCAGCCTCGGACAGGGCCCAGCTTTCTTT. This sequence encodes CASSLGQGPAFF. J is TRBJ1-1 and V is TRBV5-1; 8 positions agree with TRBD1. From germline, CDR1 is SGHRS and CDR2 YFSETQ. Germline trimming cut 4 bases from V and 10 bases from J; bases unmatched to any gene: 6. The CDR3 sequence is 12 residues long.

DNA of the CDR3: TGTGCCAGCAGCTTGGATTCCGGGGAGCTGTTTTTT. Protein sequence: CASSLDSGELFF. V is TRBV5-4 and J is TRBJ2-2, with D unresolved. Germline assignment: CDR1 SGHNT and CDR2 YYREEE (reference sequence). V was trimmed by 0 bases and J by 6 bases, leaving 3 bases between them. The CDR3 is made up of 12 amino acids.

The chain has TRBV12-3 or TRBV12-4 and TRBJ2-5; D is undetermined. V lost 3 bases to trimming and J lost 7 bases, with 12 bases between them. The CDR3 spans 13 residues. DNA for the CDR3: TGTGCCAGCAGTTTTAACTACGCCACGACCCAGTACTTC. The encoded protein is CASSFNYATTQYF.

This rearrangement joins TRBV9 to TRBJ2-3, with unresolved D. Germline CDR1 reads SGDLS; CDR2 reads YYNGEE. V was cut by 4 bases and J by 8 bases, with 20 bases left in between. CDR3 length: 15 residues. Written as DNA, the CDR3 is TGTGCCAGCAGCCCTCGCGATAATCGGGTCCCTACGCAGTATTTT. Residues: CASSPRDNRVPTQYF.

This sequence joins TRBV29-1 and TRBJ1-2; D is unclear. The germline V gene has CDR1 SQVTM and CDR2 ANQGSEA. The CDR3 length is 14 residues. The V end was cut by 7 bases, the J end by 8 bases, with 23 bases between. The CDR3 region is CSARGSTYGMGYTF. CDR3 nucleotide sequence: TGCAGCGCCAGAGGGTCCACCTATGGGATGGGCTACACCTTC.

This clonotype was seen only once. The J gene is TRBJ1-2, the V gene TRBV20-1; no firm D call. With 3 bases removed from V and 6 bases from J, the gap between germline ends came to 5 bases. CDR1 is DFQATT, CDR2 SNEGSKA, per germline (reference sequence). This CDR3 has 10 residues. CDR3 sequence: CSARNDGYTF. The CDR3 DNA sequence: TGCAGTGCTAGGAATGATGGCTACACCTTC.

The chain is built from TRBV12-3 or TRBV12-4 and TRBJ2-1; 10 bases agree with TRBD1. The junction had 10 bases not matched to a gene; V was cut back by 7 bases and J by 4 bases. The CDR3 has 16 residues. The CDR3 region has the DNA TGTGCCAGCACCTTAGCCGGACAGGGGGGATACAATGAGCAGTTCTTC. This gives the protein CASTLAGQGGYNEQFF.

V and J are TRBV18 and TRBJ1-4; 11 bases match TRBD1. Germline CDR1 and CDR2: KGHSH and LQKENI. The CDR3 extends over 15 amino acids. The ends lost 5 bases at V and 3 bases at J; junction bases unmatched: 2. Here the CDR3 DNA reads TGTGCCAGCTCAGGACAGGGGGCGTCTAATGAAAAACTGTTTTTT. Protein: CASSGQGASNEKLFF.

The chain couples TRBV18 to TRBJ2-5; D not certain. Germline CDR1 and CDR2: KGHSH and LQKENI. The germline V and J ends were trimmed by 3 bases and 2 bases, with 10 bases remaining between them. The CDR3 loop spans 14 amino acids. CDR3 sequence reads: CASSPPEPQETQYF. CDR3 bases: TGTGCCAGCTCACCGCCAGAGCCTCAAGAGACCCAGTACTTC.

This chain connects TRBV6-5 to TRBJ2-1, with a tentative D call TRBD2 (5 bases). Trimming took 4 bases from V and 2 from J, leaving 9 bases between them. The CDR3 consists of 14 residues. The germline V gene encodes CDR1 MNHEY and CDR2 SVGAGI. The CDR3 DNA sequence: TGTGCCAGCAGTTCTGGACTGGCCTACAATGAGCAGTTCTTC. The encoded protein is CASSSGLAYNEQFF.